This T cell receptor (beta chain) was captured in a study of PD-1 blockade in mismatch repair-deficient tumors. Using immunoSEQ multiplex PCR, the repertoire was profiled, and TCRdb retains in-frame clones only, with some absent. The sample includes tens of thousands of clones, roughly 80% seen only once; the top ten take about 2.6%. A few pembrolizumab responders had their TCRs sequenced. With regard to this clone: Its antigen remains unknown.

Study-wide points: Rapid post-treatment expansion, then contraction, generally preceding radiologic response, marked tumor-resident clones.

The trim removed 2 bases at V and 5 bases at J, leaving 3 bases unmatched. The CDR3 spans 14 residues. Germline-derived CDR1 and CDR2 are SGHAT and FQNNGV. This sequence was found in an adult with mismatch repair-deficient cancer. The sample consisted of peripheral blood, taken 12 weeks after starting pembrolizumab. The chain joins TRBV11-2 to TRBJ1-2; 9 bases fit TRBD1. In nucleotides, the CDR3 is TGTGCCAGCAGCTTACTGACAGGGGGTTATGGCTACACCTTC. This codes for CASSLLTGGYGYTF.